This T cell receptor (beta chain) is drawn from a study of neoadjuvant nivolumab and ipilimumab in lung cancer. Study-wide findings and caveats: Compared with tumor-adjacent uninvolved lung, resected tumors showed greater richness and clonality. Pretherapy blood TCR richness correlated positively with resected tumor richness. Only two of four nivolumab-treated tumors gained richness and clonality by surgery.

As for this clone: Its antigen is not known.

Libraries were prepared by immunoSEQ multiplex PCR; TCRdb keeps only in-frame clonotypes and omits some of them. The table has some 18,000 clones, more than 75% seen once. Here the sequenced sample was peripheral blood, taken before neoadjuvant nivolumab, alone or with ipilimumab. The TCR comes from an adult with non-small cell lung cancer.

CDR3 in DNA: TGCAGCGTTGAGCTTACCGGGACGAACACCGGGGAGCTGTTTTTT. Translation gives CSVELTGTNTGELFF. The rearrangement uses TRBV29-1 and TRBJ2-2, with D possibly being TRBD2 (5 bases). CDR1 is SQVTM, CDR2 ANQGSEA, per germline. The CDR3 contains 15 residues. V was shortened by 3 bases and J by 0 bases, with 11 bases between the two germline ends.